The 29 T cell receptor beta chains below all came from one sample that was sequenced in a study of shared clonotypes between healthy human individuals (dated by TCRdb to 2020 to 2022). Library preparation employed the immunoSEQ multiplex PCR assay. As stored in TCRdb, this immuneACCESS dataset retains in-frame rearrangements with V and J assigned. A fraction of the clones does not appear; measured against another copy, unresolved V genes explain less than half of the discrepancy, and the remainder lacks a known reason. The sample table lists about 2,200,000 clones, 93% of them with a count of one. The biggest ten clones account for over 1.5% of the sample. CD8 naive samples were CD45RO-negative cells positively selected for CCR7, giving a CD45RA+CCR7+ population that excluded TemRA cells. The sequenced sample was naive CD8+ T cells from PBMCs. Taken with the paper, the label for cell subset or site translates to: CD45RA+CCR7+. All receptors come from a man between 18 and 29 years old in good health. Some clones in this sample may be carry-over from other donors' samples.

The chain carries TRBV19 and TRBJ1-1; no definite D call. V was clipped by 6 bases and J by 1 base, with 12 bases between them. This CDR3 contains 14 residues. Germline V gene data show CDR1 as LNHDA and CDR2 as SQIVND (reference sequence). CDR3 sequence: CASSNLPGNTEAFF. CDR3 nucleotide sequence: TGTGCCAGTAGCAATCTCCCGGGGAACACTGAAGCTTTCTTT.

This sequence joins TRBV28 and TRBJ2-5; D unclear. This CDR3 region has 13 residues. Germline V gene sequence: CDR1 MDHEN, CDR2 SYDVKM. Between the trimmed V and J ends, which lost 8 bases and 5 bases, there was a span of 15 bases. For the CDR3, the DNA is TGTGCCAGCGGCCCTGCGGCATCGGAGACCCAGTACTTC. Translation gives CASGPAASETQYF. Based on the CDR3 plus reference TRBV28 and TRBJ2-5, the full variable domain is DVKVTQSSRYLVKRTGEKVFLECVQDMDHENMFWYRQDPGLGLRLIYFSYDVKMKEKGDIPEGYSVSREKKERFSLILESASTNQTSMYLCASGPAASETQYFGPGTRLLVL.

Note on this clone: Additional DNA sequences in this sample encode the identical CDR3. The chain recombines TRBV9 with TRBJ2-1, with TRBD1 matching over 7 bases. Germline CDR1 is SGDLS and CDR2 is YYNGEE. The CDR3 has 14 residues. V lost 3 bases to trimming and J lost 5 bases; unmatched junction nucleotides: 5. CDR3 DNA: TGTGCCAGCAGCGGACGGGACAGCCACAATGAGCAGTTCTTC. It yields the protein CASSGRDSHNEQFF.

This clone came up once. CDR3 sequence: CASSFLQLAYEQYF. The CDR3, as DNA: TGTGCCAGCAGCTTTTTACAGCTAGCCTACGAGCAGTACTTC. The chain couples TRBV7-2 to TRBJ2-7; D gene unclear. Germline CDR1 SGHTA, CDR2 FQGNSA. This CDR3 is built from 14 residues. Trimming took 3 bases from V and 2 from J, leaving 11 bases between them. Full variable domain (rest looked up from reference TRBV7-2 and TRBJ2-7): GAGVSQSPSNKVTEKGKDVELRCDPISGHTALYWYRQSLGQGLEFLIYFQGNSAPDKSGLPSDRFSAERTGGSVSTLTIQRTQQEDSAVYLCASSFLQLAYEQYFGPGTRLTVT.

The chain couples TRBV7-2 to TRBJ2-3, with D possibly matching TRBD2 (5 bases). V was cut by 1 base and J by 2 bases, with 13 bases left in between. This CDR3 spans 16 amino acids. CDR1 and CDR2 (germline): SGHTA, FQGNSA. The CDR3 loop is CASSLVYLATTDTQYF. DNA of the CDR3: TGTGCCAGCAGCTTAGTTTACCTAGCAACCACAGATACGCAGTATTTT.

For this clone: The sample holds other DNA sequences that translate to the same CDR3. This chain joins TRBV9 and TRBJ2-2; tentative D call: TRBD2 (5 bases). This CDR3 has 13 amino acids. Trimming pared 0 bases from V and 5 bases from J, leaving 5 bases between. CDR1 and CDR2 (germline): SGDLS, YYNGEE. The CDR3 DNA is TGTGCCAGCAGCGTAGGAGGGACCGGGGAGCTGTTTTTT. As protein: CASSVGGTGELFF.

As regards this clone: This same CDR3 is encoded by further DNA sequences in the sample. The chain combines TRBV5-4 with TRBJ1-1; unclear D gene. Trimming cost V 2 bases and J 1 base, with 6 bases left between them. Germline V gives CDR1 SGHNT, CDR2 YYREEE (reference sequence). The CDR3 extends over 13 amino acids. This chain's CDR3 is CASSLGENTEAFF. The CDR3 coding sequence is TGTGCCAGCAGCTTAGGAGAGAACACTGAAGCTTTCTTT.

The chain employs TRBV9 and TRBJ1-4; D gene ambiguous. Germline V gene lookup returns CDR1 SGDLS and CDR2 YYNGEE. The CDR3 covers 17 residues. Trimming stripped 4 bases from V and 5 bases from J, with 21 bases between. The CDR3 DNA is TGTGCCAGCAGCTCACCCCCAGAGGGCTTGGGGAATGAAAAACTGTTTTTT. Encoded protein: CASSSPPEGLGNEKLFF.

This clone was detected once. The same CDR3 is also encoded by other DNA sequences in this sample. V gene TRBV28 combines with J gene TRBJ2-5; D may be TRBD1 (5 bases). This CDR3 is 9 amino acids long. Germline assignment: CDR1 MDHEN and CDR2 SYDVKM. For the CDR3, the DNA is TGTGCTTCAGGGGAGACCCAGTACTTC. Protein: CASGETQYF. Drawing the rest from reference TRBV28 and TRBJ2-5, the complete variable domain is DVKVTQSSRYLVKRTGEKVFLECVQDMDHENMFWYRQDPGLGLRLIYFSYDVKMKEKGDIPEGYSVSREKKERFSLILESASTNQTSMYLCASGETQYFGPGTRLLVL.

V is TRBV7-9 and J is TRBJ1-4; TRBD1 agrees at 8 bases. Germline lookup yields CDR1 SEHNR and CDR2 FQNEAQ (reference sequence). There are 12 residues in the CDR3. V shed 3 bases, J shed 13 bases, and the junction held 4 bases outside the gene matches. This chain's CDR3 is CASSFDRGGLFF. The CDR3 DNA follows: TGTGCCAGCAGCTTCGACAGGGGAGGACTGTTTTTT.

The chain employs TRBV28 and TRBJ2-7, with no clear D. V was pared by 3 bases and J by 6 bases, with 6 bases between. CDR1 is MDHEN, CDR2 SYDVKM, per germline. The CDR3 spans 11 residues. For the CDR3, the DNA is TGTGCCAGCAGTTTGACTGTCGAGCAGTACTTC. It codes for CASSLTVEQYF.

To note about this clone: Other DNA variants within this sample encode the same CDR3. CDR3 in DNA: TGTGCCAGCAGTTTACGACAGGGCAGTCAGCCCCAGCATTTT. Its translation: CASSLRQGSQPQHF. This chain joins TRBV28 and TRBJ1-5; 7 nucleotides align to TRBD1. The trim removed 2 bases at V and 6 bases at J, leaving 4 bases unmatched. The CDR3 consists of 14 residues. Germline V gives CDR1 MDHEN, CDR2 SYDVKM.

J is TRBJ1-3 and V is TRBV28; the D is unclear. Germline V CDR1 and CDR2: MDHEN, SYDVKM. V dropped 7 bases and J dropped 0 bases, with 10 bases sitting between them. This CDR3 is built from 14 residues. The CDR3 region is CASTGFSSGNTIYF. As DNA, the CDR3 is TGTGCCAGCACCGGTTTCAGCTCTGGAAACACCATATATTTT.

The CDR3, as DNA: TGTGCCAGCAGCTCGGGACATAGAGCCTACGAGCAGTACTTC. This translates into CASSSGHRAYEQYF. The gene calls are TRBV7-9 and TRBJ2-7, with D perhaps TRBD1 (6 bases). CDR1 and CDR2 from the germline V gene are SEHNR and FQNEAQ (reference sequence). This CDR3 has 14 amino acids. V shed 4 bases and J shed 2 bases, with 12 bases lying between them. Full variable domain (rest looked up from reference TRBV7-9 and TRBJ2-7): DTGVSQNPRHKITKRGQNVTFRCDPISEHNRLYWYRQTLGQGPEFLTYFQNEAQLEKSRLLSDRFSAERPKGSFSTLEIQRTEQGDSAMYLCASSSGHRAYEQYFGPGTRLTVT.

This chain connects TRBV7-9 to TRBJ2-5, with a possible D match to TRBD2 (6 bases). Between the trimmed V and J ends, which lost 0 bases and 5 bases, there was a span of 10 bases. CDR3 length: 14 amino acids. CDR1 SEHNR and CDR2 FQNEAQ come from the germline V gene (reference sequence). CDR3 in DNA: TGTGCCAGCAGCTTAGCGAGACTAGGGGAGACCCAGTACTTC. Translated, it gives CASSLARLGETQYF.

V usage is TRBV2 and J usage is TRBJ1-2; D is unresolved. The germline V gene has CDR1 SNHLY and CDR2 FYNNEI. V was cut by 4 bases and J by 5 bases, with 17 bases left in between. The CDR3 is 15 residues long. The CDR3 loop is CASSALGAGNYGYTF. CDR3 in DNA: TGTGCCAGCAGTGCGTTGGGAGCAGGCAATTATGGCTACACCTTC.

The rearrangement links TRBV11-2 to TRBJ2-3; no clear D gene. Trimming left V 2 bases short and J 0 bases short, with 6 bases between. Germline V gives CDR1 SGHAT, CDR2 FQNNGV. CDR3 length equals 14 residues. The CDR3 DNA follows: TGTGCCAGCAGCTTACTCACTAGCACAGATACGCAGTATTTT. Amino acids: CASSLLTSTDTQYF.

This clone has just one count. The rearrangement joins TRBV2 to TRBJ2-7; D tentatively reads TRBD1 or TRBD2 (5 bases each). The germline V gene has CDR1 SNHLY and CDR2 FYNNEI. V was pared by 6 bases and J by 4 bases, with 22 bases between. The CDR3 loop spans 16 amino acids. In DNA form, the CDR3 reads TGTGCCAGCAGCGGACGTGGGGACCGGCACAAGTACGAGCAGTACTTC. Residues: CASSGRGDRHKYEQYF.

V and J are TRBV19 and TRBJ2-7; 7 bases align to TRBD2. Germline assignment: CDR1 LNHDA and CDR2 SQIVND (reference sequence). This CDR3 is 14 amino acids long. V dropped 3 bases and J dropped 3; count of bases not matched to a gene: 5. The CDR3 reads CASSIEGGVYEQYF. Written as DNA, the CDR3 is TGTGCCAGTAGTATTGAGGGAGGGGTCTACGAGCAGTACTTC.

V usage is TRBV15 and J usage is TRBJ2-7; no clear D. CDR1 and CDR2 (germline): LNHNV, YYDKDF (reference sequence). The V gene lost 4 bases and the J gene lost 6 bases, with 19 bases spanning the gap. The CDR3 spans 15 residues. The CDR3 DNA follows: TGTGCCACCAGCACCGAACTACTCAGGCCTCTCGAGCAGTACTTC. This encodes CATSTELLRPLEQYF. The full variable domain, in which reference TRBV15 and TRBJ2-7 provide the parts outside the CDR3, is DAMVIQNPRYQVTQFGKPVTLSCSQTLNHNVMYWYQQKSSQAPKLLFHYYDKDFNNEADTPDNFQSRRPNTSFCFLDIRSPGLGDTAMYLCATSTELLRPLEQYFGPGTRLTVT.

J is TRBJ2-2 and V is TRBV4-3; the D gene is possibly TRBD2 (7 bases). Looked up from germline, CDR1 is LGHNA and CDR2 is YSLEER. V was pared by 2 bases and J by 4 bases, with 11 bases between. The CDR3 loop spans 15 amino acids. In DNA, the CDR3 is TGCGCCAGCAGCCAATTGGGGGGGCTCACCGGGGAGCTGTTTTTT. Translating gives CASSQLGGLTGELFF.

Of note for this clone: Other DNA sequences within the sample encode an identical CDR3. The chain combines TRBV9 with TRBJ2-7, with TRBD2 identical over 11 bases. The trim removed 3 bases at V and 4 bases at J, leaving 6 bases unmatched. This CDR3 is built from 15 residues. Looked up from germline, CDR1 is SGDLS and CDR2 is YYNGEE. This CDR3 reads CASSASGTSGYEQYF. The CDR3 nucleotides are TGTGCCAGCAGCGCATCCGGGACTAGCGGATACGAGCAGTACTTC.

A remark on this clone: Within the sample, other DNA sequences also encode this same CDR3. The chain has TRBV5-6 and TRBJ2-7; 8 bases agree with TRBD2. The length of the CDR3 is 12 residues. The germline V gene has CDR1 SGHDT and CDR2 YYEEEE. The V segment lost 4 bases and the J segment 6 bases; nucleotides outside the gene matches: 3. The CDR3 region has the DNA TGTGCCAGCAGCCTCGGGGGGGGCGAGCAGTACTTC. Encoded protein: CASSLGGGEQYF.

About this clone: In the same sample, other DNA sequences code for this CDR3. This chain connects TRBV9 to TRBJ2-3; D gene uncertain. Deletions cut 0 bases from V and 6 bases from J, with 5 bases between. The CDR3 has 12 residues. Germline CDR1 SGDLS, CDR2 YYNGEE. The CDR3 bases are TGTGCCAGCAGCGTAGGCGGTGATACGCAGTATTTT. The encoded protein is CASSVGGDTQYF.

Details on this clone: At the DNA level, this CDR3 is encoded by other sequences in the same sample as well. The V and J genes are TRBV27 and TRBJ2-3, with unresolved D. This CDR3 has 11 residues. Trimming stripped 8 bases from V and 6 bases from J, with 9 bases between. The germline V gene encodes CDR1 MNHEY and CDR2 SMNVEV (reference sequence). CDR3 amino acids: CASGPPDTQYF. CDR3 in DNA: TGTGCCAGCGGTCCCCCGGATACGCAGTATTTT.

The V and J genes are TRBV6-1 and TRBJ2-7; 16 nucleotides line up with TRBD2. CDR1 and CDR2 (germline): MNHNS, SASEGT. The CDR3 is 19 amino acids. V shed 6 bases and J 3 bases; nucleotides not matched to a gene: 14. The CDR3 loop is CASREPGLAGGEGDYEQYF. DNA for the CDR3: TGTGCCAGCAGAGAACCGGGACTAGCGGGAGGGGAGGGAGACTACGAGCAGTACTTC.

The chain is built from TRBV4-3 and TRBJ2-1, with TRBD2 matching 10 bases. Germline loops: CDR1 LGHNA, CDR2 YSLEER. V shed 0 bases and J 6 bases; nucleotides not matched to a gene: 8. This CDR3 contains 17 residues. The CDR3 sequence: CASSQEGGLAVVNEQFF. The CDR3 nucleotides read TGCGCCAGCAGCCAAGAAGGTGGACTAGCGGTGGTCAATGAGCAGTTCTTC.

The CDR3 coding sequence is TGTGCCAGCAGCTTCGGGACTAACTATGGCTACACCTTC. It yields the protein CASSFGTNYGYTF. The chain links TRBV13 to TRBJ1-2; D gene uncertain. The CDR3 is 13 amino acids. Germline V gives CDR1 PRHDT, CDR2 FYEKMQ (reference sequence). The ends were cut back, 3 bases at V and 0 bases at J, with 5 bases in the middle.

This clone was seen just once. This rearrangement joins TRBV7-9 to TRBJ2-2; TRBD2 might be the D (6 bases). This CDR3 is 15 amino acids long. The ends were cut back, 5 bases at V and 2 bases at J, with 12 bases in the middle. Germline values: CDR1 SEHNR, CDR2 FQNEAQ (reference sequence). The CDR3 loop is CASSRTGTNTGELFF. DNA for the CDR3: TGTGCCAGCAGCCGGACCGGGACTAACACCGGGGAGCTGTTTTTT.